The 25 T cell receptor beta chains below all came from one sample that was sequenced in a study of blood T cells in healthy people across ages. Alongside a J-beta primer mix, a sample-barcoded 5' primer served in a second PCR lasting about 7 to 12 cycles. TCRdb re-analysed the 5' RACE reads in MiXCR, keeping a single row per CDR3 protein. The table includes around 780,000 distinct CDR3 sequences, more than 55% detected once. Sequences were obtained from blood. The receptor source for this set is a man aged 40-50 years in good health.

This clonotype was counted between two and nine times. The genes are TRBV4-2 and TRBJ2-7; 10 bases match TRBD2. The J call is doubtful: the DNA matches TRBJ2-1 better. The CDR3 sequence is 15 residues long. Germline V gene data show CDR1 as LGHNA and CDR2 as YNFKEQ. As DNA, the CDR3 is TGTGCCAGCAGCCAAGGGCTAGCGGGAGTGGATGAGCAGTTCTTC. Amino acid sequence: CASSQGLAGVDEQFF.

This clonotype occurred many times. The chain combines TRBV29-1 with TRBJ2-4; D possibly corresponds to TRBD1 (5 bases). Looked up from germline, CDR1 is SQVTM and CDR2 is ANQGSEA. V was clipped by 6 bases and J by 8 bases, with 14 bases between them. The length of the CDR3 is 12 residues. The CDR3 sequence is CSVEQTEDIQYF. The CDR3 region has the DNA TGCAGCGTGGAGCAGACAGAGGACATTCAGTACTTC. The full variable domain, with the rest looked up from reference TRBV29-1 and TRBJ2-4, is SAVISQKPSRDICQRGTSLTIQCQVDSQVTMMFWYRQQPGQSLTLIATANQGSEATYESGFVIDKFPISRPNLTFSTLTVSNMSPEDSSIYLCSVEQTEDIQYFGAGTRLSVL.

This chain links TRBV6-6 with TRBJ2-4; 8 positions agree with TRBD1. Germline V CDR1 and CDR2: MNHNY, SVGAGI (reference sequence). The V segment lost 6 bases and the J segment 5 bases; nucleotides outside the gene matches: 12. The CDR3 is 16 residues long. The CDR3 region has the DNA TGTGCCAGCAGCCTAGGACAGGGAAGTCCCCAAAACATTCAGTACTTC. Protein: CASSLGQGSPQNIQYF.

The J gene is TRBJ2-5, the V gene TRBV9; 7 positions agree with TRBD2. Per germline, CDR1 SGDLS and CDR2 YYNGEE. The length of the CDR3 is 14 residues. J gave up 11 bases and V 2 bases, and 12 bases lay outside the gene matches. CDR3 in amino acids: CASSVAGLRGEQYF. In nucleotides, the CDR3 is TGTGCCAGCAGCGTCGCAGGGTTACGGGGGGAGCAGTACTTC. Variable domain in full (rest from reference TRBV9 and TRBJ2-5): DSGVTQTPKHLITATGQRVTLRCSPRSGDLSVYWYQQSLDQGLQFLIQYYNGEERAKGNILERFSAQQFPDLHSELNLSSLELGDSALYFCASSVAGLRGEQYFGPGTRLLVL.

The gene calls are TRBV7-9 and TRBJ2-5, with TRBD2 matching over 12 bases. Germline lookup yields CDR1 SEHNR and CDR2 FQNEAQ (reference sequence). The CDR3 length is 16 residues. The V segment lost 5 bases and the J segment 5 bases; nucleotides outside the gene matches: 9. The CDR3 loop reads CASSPFRLAGEETQYF. The CDR3 DNA follows: TGTGCCAGCAGCCCCTTCCGACTAGCGGGGGAGGAGACCCAGTACTTC.

V usage is TRBV9 and J usage is TRBJ2-7; D perhaps matches TRBD1 (5 bases). Trimming left V 0 bases short and J 3 bases short, with 13 bases between. Germline loops: CDR1 SGDLS, CDR2 YYNGEE. The CDR3 is made up of 15 amino acids. Written as DNA, the CDR3 is TGTGCCAGCAGCGTAGAATGGCAAGGGGTCTACGAGCAGTACTTC. It yields the protein CASSVEWQGVYEQYF.

This clonotype has a handful of counts. The chain employs TRBV12-3 or TRBV12-4 and TRBJ2-3; unclear D gene. Between the trimmed V and J ends, which lost 7 bases and 0 bases, there was a span of 11 bases. The CDR3 contains 14 residues. CDR3 region: CASTLGLSTDTQYF. The CDR3 coding sequence is TGTGCCAGCACCCTTGGGCTGAGCACAGATACGCAGTATTTT.

The sample holds a few counts of this clonotype. This rearrangement joins TRBV29-1 to TRBJ2-4, with TRBD2 matching over 11 bases. The CDR3 runs 15 residues. Germline CDR1 and CDR2: SQVTM and ANQGSEA. Trimming cost V 0 bases and J 5 bases; bases outside gene matches: 3. CDR3 loop: CSVEERGLAENIQYF. The CDR3 DNA follows: TGCAGCGTTGAAGAAAGGGGACTAGCGGAAAACATTCAGTACTTC.

The chain recombines TRBV7-8 with TRBJ2-5, with a possible D match to TRBD2 (5 bases). From germline, CDR1 is SGHVS and CDR2 FQNEAQ. The CDR3 is 14 residues long. Trimming stripped 4 bases from V and 5 bases from J, with 14 bases between. CDR3 in amino acids: CASSSPGTRETQYF. CDR3 bases: TGTGCCAGCAGCTCTCCGGGAACCCGGGAGACCCAGTACTTC. The whole variable domain, remainder taken from reference TRBV7-8 and TRBJ2-5, is GAGVSQSPRYKVAKRGQDVALRCDPISGHVSLFWYQQALGQGPEFLTYFQNEAQLDKSGLPSDRFFAERPEGSVSTLKIQRTQQEDSAVYLCASSSPGTRETQYFGPGTRLLVL.

The chain combines TRBV20-1 with TRBJ1-4; perhaps TRBD1 as D (6 bases). Per germline, CDR1 DFQATT and CDR2 SNEGSKA (reference sequence). The CDR3 covers 12 residues. CDR3 protein: CGGSGGNEKLFF. CDR3 coding DNA: TGCGGGGGGTCGGGGGGCAATGAAAAACTGTTTTTT.

This clonotype appeared a few times. V is TRBV20-1 and J is TRBJ2-7; D may be TRBD2 (6 bases). CDR3 length equals 16 residues. CDR1 is DFQATT, CDR2 SNEGSKA, per germline (reference sequence). V lost 1 base and J lost 4, with 20 bases in between. CDR3 sequence (DNA): TGCAGTGCTAGAGGTAGCGGAGTACGTTCGTCATACGAGCAGTACTTC. It specifies CSARGSGVRSSYEQYF.

This clonotype was observed a handful of times. The V and J genes are TRBV25-1 and TRBJ1-1; D remains ambiguous. Trimming cost V 3 bases and J 2 bases, with 4 bases left between them. Germline CDR1 MGHDK, CDR2 SYGVNS. CDR3 length: 12 residues. In DNA form, the CDR3 reads TGTGCCAGCAGTGATCTTAACACTGAAGCTTTCTTT. It is translated as CASSDLNTEAFF.

The chain joins TRBV12-3 or TRBV12-4 to TRBJ2-5; D uncertain. The CDR3 is 14 amino acids. Deletions cut 2 bases from V and 2 bases from J, with 9 bases between. CDR3 DNA: TGTGCCAGCAGTTTATTGGGGAATCAAGAGACCCAGTACTTC. This gives the protein CASSLLGNQETQYF.

DNA for the CDR3: TGTGCCAGCAGCTGGACAGGGGATAACGAGCAGTACTTC. Translation gives CASSWTGDNEQYF. The chain is built from TRBV7-8 and TRBJ2-5, with 9 positions matching TRBD1. TRBJ2-7 explains the end of the DNA better; the J call may be wrong. This CDR3 has 13 amino acids. In germline, CDR1 is SGHVS, CDR2 FQNEAQ.

The chain couples TRBV12-3 or TRBV12-4 to TRBJ1-1, with D perhaps TRBD1 (5 bases). V lost 6 bases to trimming and J lost 4 bases, with 24 bases between them. The CDR3 is 17 residues long. CDR3 amino acids: CASSPFRAGYSGTEAFF. The CDR3 nucleotides read TGTGCCAGCAGCCCTTTTCGGGCAGGGTACTCGGGCACTGAAGCTTTCTTT.

This clonotype occurred a few times. The chain has TRBV27 and TRBJ1-4; a weak D match, TRBD1 (5 bases). Trimming removed 5 bases from V and 5 bases from J, with 12 bases in between. This CDR3 has 14 residues. CDR1 and CDR2 from the germline V gene are MNHEY and SMNVEV (reference sequence). The CDR3 reads CASSRGHENEKLFF. The CDR3 coding sequence is TGTGCCAGCAGTCGGGGCCACGAGAATGAAAAACTGTTTTTT.

This clonotype was recorded a few times. The chain is built from TRBV29-1 and TRBJ2-7, with D perhaps TRBD2 (6 bases). The germline CDR1 and CDR2 sequences are SQVTM and ANQGSEA. V lost 3 bases to trimming and J lost 6 bases, with 18 bases between them. This CDR3 has 14 residues. The CDR3 DNA reads TGCAGCGTTGACGGGGGTTCCCCTCTTACCGAGCAGTACTTC. Its protein product is CSVDGGSPLTEQYF.

About this clonotype itself: At one boundary the junction diverges from the germline segment, which might be a read error. The V call is TRBV18, the J call TRBJ2-1, with 9 bases identical to TRBD1. This CDR3 spans 16 amino acids. Germline V CDR1 and CDR2: KGHSH, LQKENI. The CDR3 protein is CASSRNGQGSFNEQFF. The DNA of the CDR3 is TGTGCCAGCTCCCGCAACGGACAGGGGTCCTTCAATGAGCAGTTCTTC.

The V call is TRBV12-3 or TRBV12-4, the J call TRBJ1-4; D is perhaps TRBD1 (6 bases). CDR3 length: 15 amino acids. Trimming left V 3 bases short and J 7 bases short, with 15 bases between. The CDR3: CASSLRNQGGEKLFF. DNA of the CDR3: TGTGCCAGCAGTTTGAGAAACCAAGGGGGTGAAAAACTGTTTTTT.

This clonotype has just a few counts. The genes are TRBV10-3 and TRBJ2-7; D may be TRBD2 (5 bases). Trimming shortened V by 7 bases and J by 0 bases, and 10 bases separated the two germline ends. CDR3 length: 13 residues. Germline V CDR1 and CDR2: ENHRY, SYGVKD. The CDR3 DNA sequence: TGTGCCATCATGGGTCGGGACTCCTACGAGCAGTACTTC. Amino acids: CAIMGRDSYEQYF.

This chain joins TRBV7-8 and TRBJ2-6; 7 positions agree with TRBD1. J gave up 0 bases and V 1 base, and 6 bases lay outside the gene matches. The CDR3 totals 18 residues. Germline values: CDR1 SGHVS, CDR2 FQNEAQ. The CDR3 loop reads CASSLGGGWSSGANVLTF. The CDR3 DNA reads TGTGCCAGCAGCTTAGGAGGGGGCTGGAGCTCTGGGGCCAACGTCCTGACTTTC.

This clonotype was seen only a few times. V is TRBV18 and J is TRBJ2-7; weak D call: TRBD2 (7 bases). The germline gives CDR1 KGHSH, CDR2 LQKENI. V was pared by 10 bases and J by 5 bases, with 27 bases between. The CDR3 consists of 16 residues. The DNA of the CDR3 is TGTGCCACCGACGGGGGGCTGACCTTCCGCTCGGACGAGCAGTACTTC. It codes for CATDGGLTFRSDEQYF.

As concerns this clonotype: The junction and the germline gene differ at one end; a read error may be behind it. The rearrangement links TRBV27 to TRBJ1-1; D might be TRBD1 (6 bases). Germline lookup yields CDR1 MNHEY and CDR2 SMNVEV (reference sequence). This CDR3 has 14 amino acids. CDR3 region: CASSLAGERTEAFF. The CDR3 DNA follows: TGTGCCAGCAGTTTAGCAGGGGAGAGAACTGAGGCTTTCTTT.

This chain links TRBV28 with TRBJ2-1; TRBD1 matches at 7 bases. V dropped 5 bases and J dropped 7; count of bases not matched to a gene: 5. The CDR3 is made up of 13 amino acids. In germline, CDR1 is MDHEN, CDR2 SYDVKM. CDR3 sequence: CASSPTGVNEQFF. CDR3 coding DNA: TGTGCCAGCAGTCCAACAGGGGTTAATGAGCAGTTCTTC.

Ten or more counts support this clonotype. The rearrangement links TRBV7-2 to TRBJ1-2, with 7 bases matching TRBD1. This CDR3 has 15 residues. CDR1 SGHTA and CDR2 FQGNSA come from the germline V gene. Losses at the gene ends were 3 bases for V and 8 bases for J; bases not matched to a gene: 12. This CDR3 is CASSFNSGWGQGYTF. DNA of the CDR3: TGTGCCAGCAGCTTTAATTCTGGTTGGGGACAGGGCTACACCTTC.